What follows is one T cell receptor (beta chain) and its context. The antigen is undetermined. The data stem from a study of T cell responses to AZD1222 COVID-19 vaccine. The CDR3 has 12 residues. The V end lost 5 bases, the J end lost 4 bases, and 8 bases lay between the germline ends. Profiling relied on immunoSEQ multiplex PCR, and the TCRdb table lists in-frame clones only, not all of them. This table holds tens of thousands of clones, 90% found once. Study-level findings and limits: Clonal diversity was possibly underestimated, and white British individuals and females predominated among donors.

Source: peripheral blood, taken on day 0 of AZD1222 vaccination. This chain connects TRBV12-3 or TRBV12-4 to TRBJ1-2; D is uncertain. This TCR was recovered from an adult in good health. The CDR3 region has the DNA TGTGCCAGCAGTAGGTTGTCCTATGGCTACACCTTC. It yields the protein CASSRLSYGYTF.